The present T cell receptor (beta chain) was sequenced within a study of cytomegalovirus exposure and HLA in healthy donors. General study findings and limits: TCR beta V segments were, for the most part, productive about 87% or about 30% of the time in an earlier analysis. Rare sequences made up most TCRs, while some public TCRs were found in many donors. Clonal expansion was found to be greater in HLA-associated TCR beta chains than in equally common others in a later analysis. From TCR beta sequences, most subjects' HLA-A and HLA-B alleles were reportedly predicted accurately.

In regard to this clone: Its target is unknown.

PCR amplification relied on 60 Vbeta primers (plus 13 Jbeta primers). Clones were read by immunoSEQ multiplex PCR, and TCRdb kept only the in-frame ones, dropping some. The data show about 130,000 clones, roughly 79% seen once. Trimming stripped 3 bases from V and 5 bases from J, with 16 bases between. In germline, CDR1 is ENHRY, CDR2 SYGVKD. The CDR3 is made up of 15 amino acids. Sequenced: PBMCs. The genes are TRBV10-3 and TRBJ1-2, with no clear D. The clonotype comes from a woman aged 45-60 years in good health and CMV-seronegative. CDR3 sequence: CAISDSRLASYGYTF. The CDR3 DNA follows: TGTGCCATCAGTGACTCCCGTTTAGCTTCGTATGGCTACACCTTC.